The 23 T cell receptor beta chains below all came from one sample that was sequenced in a study of T cell repertoires in ileal Crohn's disease. Time point of the sample: proximal margin of the surgical specimen (macroscopically non-inflamed). Clones were read by immunoSEQ multiplex PCR, and TCRdb kept only the in-frame ones, dropping some. There are about 550 clones in the sample; about 90% occur only once, and roughly 9.7% lies in the top ten. The sequenced sample was ileal tissue. Receptors originate from an adult with Crohn's disease.

The chain joins TRBV18 to TRBJ2-3; D gene unclear. Per germline, CDR1 KGHSH and CDR2 LQKENI. CDR3 length equals 13 residues. V was trimmed by 2 bases and J by 6 bases, leaving 9 bases between them. The CDR3 DNA is TGTGCCAGCTCACCAACGTTGCTGGATACGCAGTATTTT. Translated: CASSPTLLDTQYF. The full variable domain, with the rest looked up from reference TRBV18 and TRBJ2-3, is NAGVMQNPRHLVRRRGQEARLRCSPMKGHSHVYWYRQLPEEGLKFMVYLQKENIIDESGMPKERFSAEFPKEGPSILRIQQVVRGDSAAYFCASSPTLLDTQYFGPGTRLTVL.

The V and J genes are TRBV5-1 and TRBJ2-2; 7 bases align to TRBD1. The germline V gene has CDR1 SGHRS and CDR2 YFSETQ. The V gene end was trimmed by 4 bases and the J gene end by 4 bases; junction bases not matched to a gene: 7. There are 15 residues in the CDR3. CDR3 sequence: CASSAGTVATGELFF. The CDR3 nucleotides are TGCGCCAGCAGCGCTGGGACAGTCGCCACCGGGGAGCTGTTTTTT.

The J gene is TRBJ2-7, the V gene TRBV11-2; 7 bases are shared with TRBD1. The CDR3 is made up of 14 amino acids. Germline-derived CDR1 and CDR2 are SGHAT and FQNNGV. Trimming cost V 5 bases and J 5 bases; bases outside gene matches: 9. CDR3 amino acids: CASSPGTVYHEQYF. CDR3 in DNA: TGTGCCAGCAGCCCCGGGACAGTTTATCACGAGCAGTACTTC.

J is TRBJ1-2 and V is TRBV19; D unclear. The CDR3 extends over 15 amino acids. Germline CDR1 is LNHDA and CDR2 is SQIVND (reference sequence). V was shortened by 7 bases and J by 4 bases, with 19 bases between the two germline ends. CDR3 amino acids: CASTGRGNSIYGYTF. DNA for the CDR3: TGTGCCAGTACGGGGAGAGGAAATTCGATCTATGGCTACACCTTC. Drawing the rest from reference TRBV19 and TRBJ1-2, the complete variable domain is DGGITQSPKYLFRKEGQNVTLSCEQNLNHDAMYWYRQDPGQGLRLIYYSQIVNDFQKGDIAEGYSVSREKKESFPLTVTSAQKNPTAFYLCASTGRGNSIYGYTFGSGTRLTVV.

The J gene is TRBJ2-5, the V gene TRBV7-6; 8 bases are a match to TRBD2. The CDR3 length is 15 residues. The V gene end was trimmed by 3 bases and the J gene end by 4 bases; junction bases not matched to a gene: 7. In germline, CDR1 is SGHVS, CDR2 FNYEAQ. In DNA, the CDR3 is TGTGCCAGCAGCTTCGGGGGGGCCTTGGGAGAGACCCAGTACTTC. Translated, it gives CASSFGGALGETQYF.

The chain carries TRBV5-4 and TRBJ2-1, with 11 bases fitting TRBD2. V shed 1 base and J 6 bases; nucleotides not matched to a gene: 6. Germline V gene sequence: CDR1 SGHNT, CDR2 YYREEE (reference sequence). The length of the CDR3 is 16 residues. The CDR3 region has the DNA TGTGCCAGCAGCTTGACGTCGGGACTAGCGGTCAATGAGCAGTTCTTC. Translating gives CASSLTSGLAVNEQFF.

Remarks on this clone: This specimen includes other DNA sequences encoding the same CDR3. This chain joins TRBV2 and TRBJ2-3; TRBD2 is a possible D gene (6 bases). The CDR3 length is 14 residues. The V gene lost 6 bases and the J gene lost 2 bases, with 12 bases spanning the gap. From germline, CDR1 is SNHLY and CDR2 FYNNEI. The CDR3 nucleotides are TGTGCCAGCAGAGGACTAAGCCCCACAGATACGCAGTATTTT. This gives the protein CASRGLSPTDTQYF.

The rearrangement joins TRBV29-1 to TRBJ1-1; 7 nucleotides line up with TRBD1. Germline lookup yields CDR1 SQVTM and CDR2 ANQGSEA. The CDR3 totals 14 residues. The V and J ends lost 2 bases and 0 bases, in that order; junction bases with no gene match: 3. CDR3 sequence reads: CSVENGQVNTEAFF. CDR3 nucleotides: TGCAGCGTTGAAAACGGACAGGTGAACACTGAAGCTTTCTTT.

The CDR3 nucleotides read TGTGCCAGCAGCCCGGGACAGGGTGATTCGGATACGCAGTATTTT. This translates into CASSPGQGDSDTQYF. V and J are TRBV7-9 and TRBJ2-3; 9 nucleotides agree with TRBD1. After removal of 5 bases from V and 6 bases from J, the junction contained 9 bases not matched to a gene. Germline CDR1 SEHNR, CDR2 FQNEAQ (reference sequence). The CDR3 extends over 15 amino acids.

The V gene is TRBV4-1, the J gene TRBJ1-4; perhaps TRBD1 as D (5 bases). The CDR3 extends over 15 amino acids. Germline values: CDR1 MGHRA, CDR2 YSYEKL. Trimming removed 0 bases from V and 8 bases from J, with 13 bases in between. CDR3 protein: CASSQDTGGREKLFF. CDR3 nucleotides: TGCGCCAGCAGCCAAGATACCGGGGGGAGGGAAAAACTGTTTTTT.

J is TRBJ2-1 and V is TRBV18, with D possibly called TRBD1 or TRBD2 (6 bases each). V was clipped by 6 bases and J by 5 bases, with 20 bases between them. The V gene's germline CDR1 is KGHSH and CDR2 LQKENI. The CDR3 covers 16 residues. The CDR3 DNA reads TGTGCCAGCTCGACAGGTAGCGGAAGCCAGAACAATGAGCAGTTCTTC. Amino acids: CASSTGSGSQNNEQFF. Full variable domain (rest looked up from reference TRBV18 and TRBJ2-1): NAGVMQNPRHLVRRRGQEARLRCSPMKGHSHVYWYRQLPEEGLKFMVYLQKENIIDESGMPKERFSAEFPKEGPSILRIQQVVRGDSAAYFCASSTGSGSQNNEQFFGPGTRLTVL.

The chain links TRBV7-2 to TRBJ2-7; no clear D gene. CDR3 length equals 12 residues. Germline values: CDR1 SGHTA, CDR2 FQGNSA. The ends were cut back, 1 base at V and 0 bases at J, with 1 base in the middle. In DNA form, the CDR3 reads TGTGCCAGCAGCTTAGTCTCCTACGAGCAGTACTTC. Residues: CASSLVSYEQYF.

CDR3 in amino acids: CASSLDRGGSAFF. In DNA, the CDR3 is TGTGCCAGCAGCTTAGACAGGGGCGGATCGGCTTTCTTT. The chain combines TRBV11-3 with TRBJ1-1; D possibly corresponds to TRBD1 (6 bases). Germline CDR1 and CDR2: SGHNT and YENEEA. The CDR3 has 13 residues. V dropped 0 bases and J dropped 11 bases, with 13 bases sitting between them.

The genes are TRBV7-8 and TRBJ2-3; D may be TRBD1 (5 bases). CDR1 and CDR2 (germline): SGHVS, FQNEAQ. This CDR3 has 14 amino acids. V lost 6 bases and J lost 4, with 14 bases in between. This chain's CDR3 is CASSQRTFSDTQYF. The CDR3 DNA sequence: TGTGCCAGCAGTCAACGGACATTCTCAGATACGCAGTATTTT.

This clone was seen once. The V call is TRBV19, the J call TRBJ1-2, with D uncertain. The CDR3 covers 13 residues. Germline assignment: CDR1 LNHDA and CDR2 SQIVND (reference sequence). V gave up 3 bases and J gave up 4 bases, with 9 bases separating them. The CDR3 spells CASSMVESYGYTF. The CDR3 DNA is TGTGCCAGTAGTATGGTAGAATCCTATGGCTACACCTTC. The whole variable domain, remainder taken from reference TRBV19 and TRBJ1-2, is DGGITQSPKYLFRKEGQNVTLSCEQNLNHDAMYWYRQDPGQGLRLIYYSQIVNDFQKGDIAEGYSVSREKKESFPLTVTSAQKNPTAFYLCASSMVESYGYTFGSGTRLTVV.

The CDR3 region has the DNA TGTGCCAGTAGTAACAGGGCCCACTATGGCTACACCTTC. Translated: CASSNRAHYGYTF. The chain combines TRBV19 with TRBJ1-2; D possibly corresponds to TRBD1 (6 bases). The V gene lost 4 bases and the J gene lost 3 bases, with 9 bases spanning the gap. CDR1 is LNHDA, CDR2 SQIVND, per germline (reference sequence). This CDR3 is built from 13 residues.

V usage is TRBV2 and J usage is TRBJ2-2; D remains ambiguous. The CDR3 has 19 residues. Germline CDR1 and CDR2: SNHLY and FYNNEI. V lost 2 bases and J 2 bases, leaving 21 bases between the germline ends. CDR3 DNA: TGTGCCAGCAGTGAACCGCCCACTTACAGAACATCCAACACCGGGGAGCTGTTTTTT. The encoded protein is CASSEPPTYRTSNTGELFF.

This clone was observed once. The chain uses TRBV7-2 and TRBJ1-2; the match to TRBD1 covers 7 bases. This CDR3 has 15 residues. V was clipped by 5 bases and J by 4 bases; unmatched bases: 10. The germline V gene encodes CDR1 SGHTA and CDR2 FQGNSA. The CDR3 DNA sequence: TGTGCCAGCAGCGAAACTCCCGGGACAGTCTATGGCTACACCTTC. Amino acids: CASSETPGTVYGYTF.

The rearrangement links TRBV7-9 to TRBJ1-2; possibly TRBD1 for D (6 bases). The CDR3 covers 12 residues. The V gene lost 2 bases and the J gene lost 10 bases, with 11 bases spanning the gap. Germline lookup yields CDR1 SEHNR and CDR2 FQNEAQ (reference sequence). In DNA, the CDR3 is TGTGCCAGCAGCTTATCTCAGGGGCCCTACACCTTC. It specifies CASSLSQGPYTF.

This rearrangement joins TRBV18 to TRBJ1-1, with D unclear. The CDR3 is 16 residues long. Looked up from germline, CDR1 is KGHSH and CDR2 is LQKENI. Deletions cut 0 bases from V and 5 bases from J, with 16 bases between. This chain's CDR3 is CASSPPGRGVGTEAFF. CDR3 nucleotides: TGTGCCAGCTCACCACCAGGGCGCGGGGTTGGAACTGAAGCTTTCTTT.

The chain joins TRBV6-5 to TRBJ1-1; D uncertain. V was shortened by 0 bases and J by 3 bases, with 14 bases between the two germline ends. The CDR3 is 16 residues long. The germline CDR1 and CDR2 sequences are MNHEY and SVGAGI. CDR3 coding DNA: TGTGCCAGCAGTTACTCGAATTGGGGTGGGGACACTGAAGCTTTCTTT. It codes for CASSYSNWGGDTEAFF.

About this clone: At one boundary the junction diverges from the germline segment, which might be a read error. V usage is TRBV10-2 and J usage is TRBJ2-7; a possible D gene is TRBD2 (5 bases). CDR3 length equals 15 residues. The germline V gene encodes CDR1 WSHSY and CDR2 SAAADI. This CDR3 is CASSDMFLASSEQYF. The CDR3 DNA reads as TGCGCCAGCAGTGATATGTTCCTAGCATCCTCCGAGCAGTACTTC.

The rearrangement links TRBV19 to TRBJ1-5; 8 positions agree with TRBD1. The germline CDR1 and CDR2 sequences are LNHDA and SQIVND (reference sequence). J gave up 4 bases and V 7 bases, and 9 bases lay outside the gene matches. CDR3 length equals 15 residues. DNA for the CDR3: TGTGCCAGTATCCTGAGGACAGGGTTTAATCAGCCCCAGCATTTT. Its translation: CASILRTGFNQPQHF.